This section outlines one T cell receptor (beta chain) sequence together with its context. Clones were read by immunoSEQ multiplex PCR, and TCRdb kept only the in-frame ones, dropping some. The sample records about 55,000 clones, approximately 86% being singletons. Trimming cost V 1 base and J 7 bases, with 17 bases left between them. This CDR3 has 16 residues. Looked up from germline, CDR1 is MGHRA and CDR2 is YSYEKL. This sample stems from a study of OX40 agonist ivuxolimab in advanced cancers. This sequence originates from an adult with an advanced solid tumor such as melanoma, head and neck, liver or kidney cancer. This specimen consisted of CD4+ or CD8+ T cells sorted from blood, obtained in a trial of the OX40 agonist ivuxolimab. The chain combines TRBV4-1 with TRBJ2-1, with D possibly called TRBD1 or TRBD2 (7 bases each). In DNA form, the CDR3 reads TGCGCCAGCAGCCAAGCAGGGGGACTATTCCGGAATGAGCAGTTCTTC. This sequence encodes CASSQAGGLFRNEQFF.